This T cell receptor (beta chain) emerged from a study of T cell responses to AZD1222 COVID-19 vaccine. Findings and limits, study-wide: Donors skewed white British and female; clonal diversity was possibly underestimated. AZD1222 recipients seropositive at baseline numbered only six or seven.

Repertoires were generated with immunoSEQ multiplex PCR, while TCRdb's copy carries only in-frame clones and drops some. The sample consists of about 120,000 clones, roughly 89% of them appearing once. V dropped 4 bases and J dropped 3 bases, with 19 bases sitting between them. This CDR3 spans 16 amino acids. Germline CDR1 and CDR2: SGHRS and YFSETQ. In the case of this clone: The antigen is undetermined.

The sample was peripheral blood, taken on day 0 of AZD1222 vaccination. This chain links TRBV5-1 with TRBJ1-2; D may be TRBD1 (6 bases). The source of this sequence is an adult in good health. Here the CDR3 reads CASSGPSWDNYYGYTF. DNA of the CDR3: TGCGCCAGCAGCGGTCCGTCGTGGGACAACTACTATGGCTACACCTTC.